This T cell receptor (beta chain) was found in a study of blood T cell repertoires in COVID-19. About the research overall: Acute and convalescent COVID-19 specimens originated in the United States, Italy and Spain.

The J segment lost 4 bases and the V segment lost 3 bases, leaving 9 bases of the junction unmatched. There are 16 residues in the CDR3. Germline values: CDR1 SGDLS, CDR2 YYNGEE. Per the study methods: Reference gene primer amplification in the assay estimated nucleated cell counts. The method was immunoSEQ multiplex PCR; TCRdb's version includes in-frame clones alone and lacks a portion of them. V, J and clone size reflect that table, while D and trimming were determined from the DNA. The sample holds approximately 230,000 clones, 65% to 90% seen once. Cohort allocation depended upon clinical history that participants reported. Donors in Cohort 3 who had recovered were those with two negative PCRs, healthcare professional clearance, or resolution of their symptoms. This clone showed up just once.

The chain has TRBV9 and TRBJ1-3, with 8 bases identical to TRBD1. The sequence was obtained from a man aged 35-49 years who had recovered from COVID-19. What was sequenced was PBMCs or T cells enriched from blood (not recorded which). The CDR3 sequence: CASSASPRGRGNTIYF. The CDR3, as DNA: TGTGCCAGCAGCGCCTCCCCCAGGGGGCGCGGAAACACCATATATTTT.